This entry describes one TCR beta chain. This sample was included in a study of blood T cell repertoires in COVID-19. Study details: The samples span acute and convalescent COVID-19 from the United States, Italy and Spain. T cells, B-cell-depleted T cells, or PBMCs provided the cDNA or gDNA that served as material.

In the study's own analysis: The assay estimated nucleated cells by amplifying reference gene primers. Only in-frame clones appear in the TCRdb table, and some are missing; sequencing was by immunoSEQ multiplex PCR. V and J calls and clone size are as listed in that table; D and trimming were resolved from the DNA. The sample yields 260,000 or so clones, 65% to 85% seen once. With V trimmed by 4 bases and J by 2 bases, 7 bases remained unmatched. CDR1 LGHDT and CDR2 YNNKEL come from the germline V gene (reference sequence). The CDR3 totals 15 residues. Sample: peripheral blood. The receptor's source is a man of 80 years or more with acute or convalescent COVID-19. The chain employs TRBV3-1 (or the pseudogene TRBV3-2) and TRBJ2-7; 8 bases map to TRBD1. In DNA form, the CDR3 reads TGTGCCAGCAGCCGGACCGGGACAGGTGCCTACGAGCAGTACTTC. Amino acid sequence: CASSRTGTGAYEQYF.